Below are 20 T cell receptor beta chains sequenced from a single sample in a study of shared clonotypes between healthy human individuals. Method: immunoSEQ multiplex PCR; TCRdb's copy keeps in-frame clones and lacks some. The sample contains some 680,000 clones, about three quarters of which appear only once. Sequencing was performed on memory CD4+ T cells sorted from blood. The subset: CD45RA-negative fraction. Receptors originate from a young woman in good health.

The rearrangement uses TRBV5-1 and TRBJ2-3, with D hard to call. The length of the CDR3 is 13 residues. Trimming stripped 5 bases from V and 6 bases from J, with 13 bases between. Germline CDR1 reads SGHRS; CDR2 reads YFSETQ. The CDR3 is CASSYGREDTQYF. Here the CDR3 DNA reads TGCGCCAGCAGTTACGGACGAGAGGATACGCAGTATTTT.

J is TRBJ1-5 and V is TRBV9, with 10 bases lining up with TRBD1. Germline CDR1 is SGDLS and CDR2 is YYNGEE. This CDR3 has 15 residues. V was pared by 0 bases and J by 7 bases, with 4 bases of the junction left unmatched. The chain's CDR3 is CASSVGGTGDQPQHF. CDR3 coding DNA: TGTGCCAGCAGCGTAGGCGGGACAGGGGACCAGCCCCAGCATTTT. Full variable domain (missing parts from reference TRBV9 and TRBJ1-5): DSGVTQTPKHLITATGQRVTLRCSPRSGDLSVYWYQQSLDQGLQFLIQYYNGEERAKGNILERFSAQQFPDLHSELNLSSLELGDSALYFCASSVGGTGDQPQHFGDGTRLSIL.

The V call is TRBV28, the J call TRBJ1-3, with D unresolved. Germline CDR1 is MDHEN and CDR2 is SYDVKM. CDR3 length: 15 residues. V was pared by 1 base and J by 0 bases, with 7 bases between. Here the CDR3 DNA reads TGTGCCAGCAGTTTATCGACTATCTCTGGAAACACCATATATTTT. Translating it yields CASSLSTISGNTIYF.

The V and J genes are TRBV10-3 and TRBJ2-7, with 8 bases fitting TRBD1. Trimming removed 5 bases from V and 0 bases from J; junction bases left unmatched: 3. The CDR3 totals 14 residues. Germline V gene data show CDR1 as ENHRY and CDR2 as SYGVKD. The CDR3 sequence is CAISSDRASYEQYF. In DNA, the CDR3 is TGTGCCATCAGTTCGGACAGGGCCTCCTACGAGCAGTACTTC.

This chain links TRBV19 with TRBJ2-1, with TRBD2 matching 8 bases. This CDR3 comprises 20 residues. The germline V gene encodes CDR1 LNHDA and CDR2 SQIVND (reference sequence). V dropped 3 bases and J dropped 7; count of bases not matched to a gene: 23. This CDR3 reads CASSMRLVLAGLGVNNEQFF. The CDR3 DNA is TGTGCCAGTAGTATGCGGCTCGTCCTAGCGGGCCTCGGGGTTAATAATGAGCAGTTCTTC.

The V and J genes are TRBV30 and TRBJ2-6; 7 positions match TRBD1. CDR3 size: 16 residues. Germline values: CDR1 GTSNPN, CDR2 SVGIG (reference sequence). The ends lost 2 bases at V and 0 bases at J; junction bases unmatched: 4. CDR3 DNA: TGTGCCTGGAGTCCAGGGGGTTTCTCTGGGGCCAACGTCCTGACTTTC. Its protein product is CAWSPGGFSGANVLTF.

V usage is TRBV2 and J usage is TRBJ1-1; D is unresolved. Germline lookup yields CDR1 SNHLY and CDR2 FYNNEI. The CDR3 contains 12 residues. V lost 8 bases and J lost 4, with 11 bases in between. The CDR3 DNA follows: TGTGCCAGCCGGTGGCGGCGCACTGAAGCTTTCTTT. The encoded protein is CASRWRRTEAFF.

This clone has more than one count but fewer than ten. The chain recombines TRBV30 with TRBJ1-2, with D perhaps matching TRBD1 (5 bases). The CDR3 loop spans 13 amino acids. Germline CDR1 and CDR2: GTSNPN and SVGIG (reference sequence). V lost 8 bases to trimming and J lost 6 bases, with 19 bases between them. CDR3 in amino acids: CARSGGIVHGYTF. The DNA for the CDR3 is TGTGCCCGATCTGGGGGAATAGTACATGGCTACACCTTC.

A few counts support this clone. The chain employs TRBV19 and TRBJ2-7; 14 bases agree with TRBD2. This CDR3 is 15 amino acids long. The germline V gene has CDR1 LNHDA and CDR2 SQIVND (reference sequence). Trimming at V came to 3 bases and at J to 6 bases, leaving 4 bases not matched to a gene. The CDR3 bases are TGTGCCAGTAGTATCGAGGGACTAGCGGGAGTCGAGCAGTACTTC. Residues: CASSIEGLAGVEQYF.

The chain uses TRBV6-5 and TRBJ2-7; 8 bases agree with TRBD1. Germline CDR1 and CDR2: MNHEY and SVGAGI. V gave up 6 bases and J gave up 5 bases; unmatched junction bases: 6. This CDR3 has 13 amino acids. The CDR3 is CASRRTGKNEQYF. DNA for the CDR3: TGTGCCAGCAGGAGGACAGGGAAGAACGAGCAGTACTTC.

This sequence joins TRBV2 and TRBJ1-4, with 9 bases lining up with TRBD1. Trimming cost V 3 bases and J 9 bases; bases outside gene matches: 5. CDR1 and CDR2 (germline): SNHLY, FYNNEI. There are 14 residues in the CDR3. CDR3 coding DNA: TGTGCCAGCAGTGAGGGGGGACAGGGACAAAAACTGTTTTTT. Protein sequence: CASSEGGQGQKLFF.

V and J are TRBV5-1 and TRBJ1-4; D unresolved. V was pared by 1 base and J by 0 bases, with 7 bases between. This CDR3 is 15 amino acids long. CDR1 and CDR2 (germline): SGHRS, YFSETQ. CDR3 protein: CASSLSVATNEKLFF. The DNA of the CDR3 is TGCGCCAGCAGCTTGAGTGTGGCAACTAATGAAAAACTGTTTTTT.

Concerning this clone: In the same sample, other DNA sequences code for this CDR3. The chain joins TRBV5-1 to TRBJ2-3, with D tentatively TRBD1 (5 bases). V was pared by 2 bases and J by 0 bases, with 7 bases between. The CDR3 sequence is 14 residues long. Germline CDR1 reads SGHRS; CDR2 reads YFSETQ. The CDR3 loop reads CASSLQASTDTQYF. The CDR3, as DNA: TGCGCCAGCAGCTTACAGGCTAGCACAGATACGCAGTATTTT. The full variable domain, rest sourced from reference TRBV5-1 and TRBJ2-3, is KAGVTQTPRYLIKTRGQQVTLSCSPISGHRSVSWYQQTPGQGLQFLFEYFSETQRNKGNFPGRFSGRQFSNSRSEMNVSTLELGDSALYLCASSLQASTDTQYFGPGTRLTVL.

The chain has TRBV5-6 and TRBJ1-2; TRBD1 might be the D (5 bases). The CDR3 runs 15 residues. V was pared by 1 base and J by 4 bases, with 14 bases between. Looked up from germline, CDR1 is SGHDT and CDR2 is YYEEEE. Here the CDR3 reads CASSLRGSFLYGYTF. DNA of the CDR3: TGTGCCAGCAGCTTGCGGGGGTCCTTCCTCTATGGCTACACCTTC.

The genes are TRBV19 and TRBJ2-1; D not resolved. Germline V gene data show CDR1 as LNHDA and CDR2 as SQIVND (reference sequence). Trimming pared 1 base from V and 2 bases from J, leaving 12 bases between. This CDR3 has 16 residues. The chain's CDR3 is CASSIGGGAPYNEQFF. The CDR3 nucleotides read TGTGCCAGTAGTATAGGAGGCGGCGCCCCCTACAATGAGCAGTTCTTC.

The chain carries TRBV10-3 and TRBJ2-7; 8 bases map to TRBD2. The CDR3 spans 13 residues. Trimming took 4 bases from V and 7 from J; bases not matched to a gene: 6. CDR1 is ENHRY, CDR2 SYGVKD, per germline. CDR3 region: CAISGGTRWEQYF. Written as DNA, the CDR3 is TGTGCCATCAGTGGTGGGACTAGATGGGAGCAGTACTTC.

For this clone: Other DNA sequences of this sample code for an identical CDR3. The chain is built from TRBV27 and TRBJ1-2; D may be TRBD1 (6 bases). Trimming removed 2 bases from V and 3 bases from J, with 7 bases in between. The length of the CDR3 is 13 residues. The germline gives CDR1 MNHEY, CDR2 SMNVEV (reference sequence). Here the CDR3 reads CASSLNRDYGYTF. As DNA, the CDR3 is TGTGCCAGCAGTTTAAACAGGGACTATGGCTACACCTTC.

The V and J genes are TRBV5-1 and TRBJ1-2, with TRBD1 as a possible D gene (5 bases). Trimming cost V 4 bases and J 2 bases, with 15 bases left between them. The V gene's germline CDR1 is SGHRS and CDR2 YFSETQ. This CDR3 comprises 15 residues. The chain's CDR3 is CASSPLGGKNYGYTF. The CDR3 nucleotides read TGCGCCAGCAGCCCCCTCGGGGGGAAAAACTATGGCTACACCTTC.

The CDR3 region is CASRGLRNQPQHF. CDR3 nucleotide sequence: TGTGCCAGTAGAGGGTTACGCAATCAGCCCCAGCATTTT. This sequence joins TRBV19 and TRBJ1-5; D remains unclear. Trimming stripped 6 bases from V and 2 bases from J, with 8 bases between. Germline values: CDR1 LNHDA, CDR2 SQIVND (reference sequence). The CDR3 runs 13 residues.

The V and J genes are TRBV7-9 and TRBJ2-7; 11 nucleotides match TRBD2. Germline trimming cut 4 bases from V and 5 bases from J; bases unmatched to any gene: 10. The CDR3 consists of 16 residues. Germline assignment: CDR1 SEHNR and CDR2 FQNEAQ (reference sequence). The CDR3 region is CASSYYSGRAINEQYF. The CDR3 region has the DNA TGTGCCAGCAGCTACTATAGCGGGAGGGCCATCAACGAGCAGTACTTC.